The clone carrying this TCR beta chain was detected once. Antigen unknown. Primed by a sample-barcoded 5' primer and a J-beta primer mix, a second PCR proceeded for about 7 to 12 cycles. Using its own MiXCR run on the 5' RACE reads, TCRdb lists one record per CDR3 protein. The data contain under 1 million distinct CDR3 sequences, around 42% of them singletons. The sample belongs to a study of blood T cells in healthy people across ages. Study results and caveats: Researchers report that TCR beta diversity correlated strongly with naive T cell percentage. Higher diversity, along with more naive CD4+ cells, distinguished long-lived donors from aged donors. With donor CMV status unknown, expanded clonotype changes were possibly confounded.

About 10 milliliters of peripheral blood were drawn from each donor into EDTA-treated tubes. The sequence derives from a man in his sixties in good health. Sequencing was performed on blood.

The CDR3 loop reads CASSTRDLTFF. CDR3 DNA: TGTGCCAGCAGTACCCGGGACTTAACTTTCTTT. The rearrangement joins TRBV12-3 or TRBV12-4 to TRBJ1-1; possible D gene TRBD1, 5 bases. CDR3 length: 11 amino acids. V shed 5 bases and J shed 12 bases, with 13 bases lying between them.